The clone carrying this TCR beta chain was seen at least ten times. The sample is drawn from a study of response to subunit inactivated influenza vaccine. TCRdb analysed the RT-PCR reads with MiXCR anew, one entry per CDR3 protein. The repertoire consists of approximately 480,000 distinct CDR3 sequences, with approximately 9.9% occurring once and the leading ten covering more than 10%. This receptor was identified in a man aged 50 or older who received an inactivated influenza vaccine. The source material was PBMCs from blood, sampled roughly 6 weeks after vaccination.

This chain's CDR3 is CASSDPGQGRNEQFF. The CDR3 DNA reads as TGTGCCAGCAGTGACCCGGGACAGGGTCGCAATGAGCAGTTCTTC. The rearrangement uses TRBV12-3 or TRBV12-4 and TRBJ2-1, with TRBD1 matching over 9 bases. V shed 5 bases, J shed 6 bases, and the junction held 8 bases outside the gene matches. The CDR3 is 15 amino acids.